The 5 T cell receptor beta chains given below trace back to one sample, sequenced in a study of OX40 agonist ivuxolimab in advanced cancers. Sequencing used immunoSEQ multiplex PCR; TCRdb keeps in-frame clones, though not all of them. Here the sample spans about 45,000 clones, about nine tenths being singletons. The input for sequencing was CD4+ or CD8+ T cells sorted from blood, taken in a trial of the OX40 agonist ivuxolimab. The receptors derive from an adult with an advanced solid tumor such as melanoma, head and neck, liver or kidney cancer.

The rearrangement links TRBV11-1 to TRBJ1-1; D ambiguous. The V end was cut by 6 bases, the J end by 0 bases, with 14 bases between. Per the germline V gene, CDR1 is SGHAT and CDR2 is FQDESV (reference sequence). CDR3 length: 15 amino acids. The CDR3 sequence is CASSPKRILNTEAFF. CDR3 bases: TGTGCCAGCAGTCCAAAACGGATTTTGAACACTGAAGCTTTCTTT. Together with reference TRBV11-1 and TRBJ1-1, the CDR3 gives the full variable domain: EAEVAQSPRYKITEKSQAVAFWCDPISGHATLYWYRQILGQGPELLVQFQDESVVDDSQLPKDRFSAERLKGVDSTLKIQPAELGDSAMYLCASSPKRILNTEAFFGQGTRLTVV.

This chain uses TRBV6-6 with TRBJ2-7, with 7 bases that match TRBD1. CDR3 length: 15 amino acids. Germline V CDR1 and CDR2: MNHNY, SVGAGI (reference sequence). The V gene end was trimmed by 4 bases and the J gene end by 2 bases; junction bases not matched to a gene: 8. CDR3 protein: CASSSDRVGTYEQYF. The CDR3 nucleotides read TGTGCCAGCAGTTCCGACAGGGTGGGGACCTACGAGCAGTACTTC.

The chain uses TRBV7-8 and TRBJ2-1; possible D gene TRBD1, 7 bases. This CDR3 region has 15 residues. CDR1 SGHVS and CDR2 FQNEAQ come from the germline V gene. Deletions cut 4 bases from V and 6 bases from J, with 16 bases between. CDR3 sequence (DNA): TGTGCCAGCAGCTCCCAGGGGGGAGCGGGCAATGAGCAGTTCTTC. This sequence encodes CASSSQGGAGNEQFF. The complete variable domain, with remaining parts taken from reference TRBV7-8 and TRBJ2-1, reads GAGVSQSPRYKVAKRGQDVALRCDPISGHVSLFWYQQALGQGPEFLTYFQNEAQLDKSGLPSDRFFAERPEGSVSTLKIQRTQQEDSAVYLCASSSQGGAGNEQFFGPGTRLTVL.

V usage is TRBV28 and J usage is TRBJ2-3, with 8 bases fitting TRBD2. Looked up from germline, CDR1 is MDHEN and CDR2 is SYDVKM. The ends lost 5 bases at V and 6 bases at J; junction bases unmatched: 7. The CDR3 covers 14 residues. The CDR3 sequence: CASSQAGDVDTQYF. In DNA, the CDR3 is TGTGCCAGCAGTCAAGCGGGAGATGTGGATACGCAGTATTTT.

As DNA, the CDR3 is TGTGCCAGCAGCTCTCCGGGTCGCGGGCGCTTGTTCTTC. The encoded protein is CASSSPGRGRLFF. The rearrangement links TRBV7-9 to TRBJ2-1; D perhaps matches TRBD2 (5 bases). Per the germline V gene, CDR1 is SEHNR and CDR2 is FQNEAQ (reference sequence). The CDR3 consists of 13 residues. V gave up 4 bases and J gave up 15 bases, with 19 bases separating them.